This T cell receptor (beta chain) comes out of a study of cytomegalovirus exposure and HLA in healthy donors. Study-wide background: There were under 130 million unique TCR beta sequences, drawn from 180 million or so T cells, in an earlier analysis. Approximately 83 million unique TCRs from HLA-typed donors were held in an early data release.

Both 60 Vbeta primers and 13 Jbeta primers went into the PCR. Method: immunoSEQ multiplex PCR; TCRdb's copy keeps in-frame clones and lacks some. The sample includes 80,000 or so clones, roughly 80% of them seen just once. General study results and limits: Presence/absence analyses assumed roughly uniform sequencing depth across donors, which may not hold. In a later analysis, at a false discovery rate of 0.05, under 20,000 TCR beta sequences were associated with HLA alleles.

The CDR3 length is 19 residues. V was cut by 0 bases and J by 2 bases, with 22 bases left in between. CDR1 and CDR2 (germline): SGHTS, YDEGEE. As for this clone: What it binds is unknown.

The V and J genes are TRBV5-8 and TRBJ2-3, with D perhaps matching TRBD2 (6 bases). The TCR originated in a woman aged 40 to 55 in good health and CMV-seronegative. Material for sequencing was PBMCs. The CDR3 loop is CASSLGFGTSTAHTDTQYF. CDR3 sequence (DNA): TGTGCCAGCAGCTTGGGATTCGGGACTTCCACCGCGCACACAGATACGCAGTATTTT.